The rows below give T cell receptor beta chains drawn from one sample of a study of T cell clones after liver transplantation. Assay: immunoSEQ multiplex PCR; the TCRdb copy retains only in-frame clones and omits some. This sample yields 70,000 to 80,000 clones, of which more than 90% are seen a single time; 2% to 3% belongs to the top ten. Specimen: CD4+ T cells from blood, collected before liver transplant. The receptors stem from a human donor who received a liver transplant. The CDR3 runs from the conserved cysteine through the conserved F or W. Each record gives: V gene, clone size, J gene, D gene, CDR3 DNA, CDR3 protein. D genes are given only for firm matches. Not all rows give a size; the values are once, few, many and, for expanded clones, a class.

V gene: TRBV18; clone size: .; J gene: TRBJ2-3; D gene: .; CDR3 DNA: TGTGCCAGCTCACCATGGGAGACAGATACGCAGTATTTT; CDR3 protein: CASSPWETDTQYF
V gene: TRBV6-5; clone size: .; J gene: TRBJ2-7; D gene: .; CDR3 DNA: TGTGCCACCCGGAACGGGTACGAGCAGTACTTC; CDR3 protein: CATRNGYEQYF
V gene: TRBV5-4; clone size: .; J gene: TRBJ1-1; D gene: .; CDR3 DNA: TGTGCCAGCAGCTTTTCCAGGGGCGGCACTGAAGCTTTCTTT; CDR3 protein: CASSFSRGGTEAFF
V gene: TRBV7-3; clone size: .; J gene: TRBJ2-3; D gene: .; CDR3 DNA: TGTGCCAGCAGCTCTACAAAAGGGTCGGATACGCAGTATTTT; CDR3 protein: CASSSTKGSDTQYF
V gene: TRBV15; clone size: .; J gene: TRBJ2-3; D gene: .; CDR3 DNA: TGTGCCACCAGCAGAGATGGGCCTCATACGCAGTATTTT; CDR3 protein: CATSRDGPHTQYF
V gene: TRBV19; clone size: .; J gene: TRBJ1-5; D gene: .; CDR3 DNA: TGTGCCAGTAGTATTTTGCCGGATAGCAATCAGCCCCAGCATTTT; CDR3 protein: CASSILPDSNQPQHF
V gene: TRBV5-1; clone size: .; J gene: TRBJ2-7; D gene: TRBD1; CDR3 DNA: TGCGCCAGCAGCCCCCCGGACAGGCCATACGAGCAGTACTTC; CDR3 protein: CASSPPDRPYEQYF
V gene: TRBV19; clone size: .; J gene: TRBJ2-7; D gene: TRBD1; CDR3 DNA: TGTGCCAGTAGAGACCCGGGACAGGGCTCCTACGAGCAGTACTTC; CDR3 protein: CASRDPGQGSYEQYF
V gene: TRBV2; clone size: .; J gene: TRBJ2-5; D gene: .; CDR3 DNA: TGTGCCAGCGGGGGGACAACCCAGTACTTC; CDR3 protein: CASGGTTQYF
V gene: TRBV11-2; clone size: .; J gene: TRBJ2-7; D gene: .; CDR3 DNA: TGTGCCAGCAGCTCGGTAAACGAGCAGTACTTC; CDR3 protein: CASSSVNEQYF
V gene: TRBV5-1; clone size: .; J gene: TRBJ1-4; D gene: .; CDR3 DNA: TGCGCCAGCAGCCGGGACAAAGAGTCCACTAATGAAAAACTGTTTTTT; CDR3 protein: CASSRDKESTNEKLFF
V gene: TRBV11-3; clone size: few; J gene: TRBJ2-5; D gene: .; CDR3 DNA: TGTGCCAGCAGCTTAGAGCTCAGACAGGTAGTCGAGACCCAGTACTTC; CDR3 protein: CASSLELRQVVETQYF
V gene: TRBV11-2; clone size: .; J gene: TRBJ2-5; D gene: TRBD1; CDR3 DNA: TGTGCCAGCAGCTTAGGGACAGGGGGATGGGAGACCCAGTACTTC; CDR3 protein: CASSLGTGGWETQYF
V gene: TRBV19; clone size: once; J gene: TRBJ2-7; D gene: .; CDR3 DNA: TGTGCCAGTAGTAACGGAGGGCCGACCTACGAGCAGTACTTC; CDR3 protein: CASSNGGPTYEQYF
V gene: TRBV10-2; clone size: .; J gene: TRBJ2-5; D gene: TRBD2; CDR3 DNA: TGCGCCAGCAGTGATCTTTGGAGCGGGGGTCAAGAGACCCAGTACTTC; CDR3 protein: CASSDLWSGGQETQYF
V gene: TRBV11-2; clone size: .; J gene: TRBJ2-7; D gene: TRBD2; CDR3 DNA: TGTGCCAGCAGCTTTGGGACTAGCGGGAGTCGGGGGAGCTCCTACGAGCAGTACTTC; CDR3 protein: CASSFGTSGSRGSSYEQYF
V gene: TRBV7-2; clone size: once; J gene: TRBJ2-7; D gene: TRBD2; CDR3 DNA: TGTGCCAGCAGCTTAGTGGCCGGGAGGAAGGTCTACGAGCAGTACTTC; CDR3 protein: CASSLVAGRKVYEQYF
V gene: TRBV14; clone size: .; J gene: TRBJ2-5; D gene: .; CDR3 DNA: TGTGCCAGCAGCCAAGTGCCCCTGGGCAGTCAAGAGACCCAGTACTTC; CDR3 protein: CASSQVPLGSQETQYF
V gene: TRBV5-5; clone size: .; J gene: TRBJ1-1; D gene: .; CDR3 DNA: TGTGCCAGCAGCTTGGCGGCAGACACTGAAGCTTTCTTT; CDR3 protein: CASSLAADTEAFF
V gene: TRBV29-1; clone size: .; J gene: TRBJ1-1; D gene: .; CDR3 DNA: TGCAGCGCCCTGAATCGGAACACTGAAGCTTTCTTT; CDR3 protein: CSALNRNTEAFF
V gene: TRBV11-3; clone size: .; J gene: TRBJ2-4; D gene: TRBD1; CDR3 DNA: TGTGCCAGCAGCCGTACAGGGGTATACATTCAGTACTTC; CDR3 protein: CASSRTGVYIQYF
V gene: TRBV11-1; clone size: .; J gene: TRBJ2-2; D gene: TRBD1; CDR3 DNA: TGTGCCAGCAGCTTAGGTGCAGGGGGCTCCTTGAACACCGGGGAGCTGTTTTTT; CDR3 protein: CASSLGAGGSLNTGELFF
V gene: TRBV11-3; clone size: .; J gene: TRBJ2-5; D gene: .; CDR3 DNA: TGTGCCAGCAGCTTAGGGGAGACCCAGTACTTC; CDR3 protein: CASSLGETQYF
V gene: TRBV20-1; clone size: .; J gene: TRBJ1-1; D gene: .; CDR3 DNA: TGCAGTCCACGCGGGAACACTGAAGCTTTCTTT; CDR3 protein: CSPRGNTEAFF
V gene: TRBV10-2; clone size: .; J gene: TRBJ2-2; D gene: TRBD2; CDR3 DNA: TGCGCCGGCCGACTAGCGGGAGGCACCGGGGAGCTGTTTTTT; CDR3 protein: CAGRLAGGTGELFF
V gene: TRBV9; clone size: .; J gene: TRBJ2-1; D gene: .; CDR3 DNA: TGTGCCAGCAGCGTAGAGCCCCATGACAATGAGCAGTTCTTC; CDR3 protein: CASSVEPHDNEQFF
V gene: TRBV7-9; clone size: .; J gene: TRBJ1-3; D gene: .; CDR3 DNA: TGTGCCAGCAGCCTGGGCGGGGGGATCTCTGGAAACACCATATATTTT; CDR3 protein: CASSLGGGISGNTIYF
V gene: TRBV9; clone size: .; J gene: TRBJ2-7; D gene: TRBD2; CDR3 DNA: TGTGCCAGCAGCCCTAGCGGGCAGGGGTACGAGCAGTACTTC; CDR3 protein: CASSPSGQGYEQYF